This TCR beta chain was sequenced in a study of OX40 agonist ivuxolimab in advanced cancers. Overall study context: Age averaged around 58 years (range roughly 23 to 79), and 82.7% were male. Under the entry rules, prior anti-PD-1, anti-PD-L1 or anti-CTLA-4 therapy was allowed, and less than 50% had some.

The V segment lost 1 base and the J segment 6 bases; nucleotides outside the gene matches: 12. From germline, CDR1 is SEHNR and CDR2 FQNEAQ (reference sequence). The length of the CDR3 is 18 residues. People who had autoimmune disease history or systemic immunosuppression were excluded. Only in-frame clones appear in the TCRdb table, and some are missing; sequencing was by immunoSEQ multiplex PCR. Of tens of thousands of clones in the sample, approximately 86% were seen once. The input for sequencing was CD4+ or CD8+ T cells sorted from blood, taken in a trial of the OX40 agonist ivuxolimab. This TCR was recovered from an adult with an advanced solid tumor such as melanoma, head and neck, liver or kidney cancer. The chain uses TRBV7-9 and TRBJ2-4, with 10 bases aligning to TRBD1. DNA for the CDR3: TGTGCCAGCAGCTTAGGCCCGGGCGACAGGGGGCTGAGAAACATTCAGTACTTC. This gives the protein CASSLGPGDRGLRNIQYF.